This T cell receptor (beta chain) was captured by sequencing in a study of PD-L1 blockade in urothelial cancer. Whole-study context: The patients' atezolizumab therapy, 1,200 mg intravenously every 3 weeks, started around 2014. Prior chemotherapy ranged from 0 to 3 regimens per patient. Whole-study results and caveats: It was durable-benefit patients whose tumor-associated blood clones expanded more at 3 weeks. Patients with below-median pretreatment blood clonality survived longer.

The assay was immunoSEQ multiplex PCR, and TCRdb's table has in-frame clones only and misses some. The sample consists of roughly 24,000 clones, roughly 90% of them appearing once. In regard to this clone: The antigen remains undetermined.

The CDR3 runs to 16 residues. The V segment lost 5 bases and the J segment 0 bases; nucleotides outside the gene matches: 8. Germline CDR1 and CDR2: SGHAT and FQDESV (reference sequence). The sample here was PBMCs, taken around atezolizumab (anti-PD-L1) treatment. The source is a man aged 60 to 69 with urothelial cancer. This chain joins TRBV11-1 and TRBJ2-3, with 7 bases lining up with TRBD1. CDR3 in DNA: TGTGCCAGCAGCCCCTCCGGGACAGTTAGCACAGATACGCAGTATTTT. Amino acids: CASSPSGTVSTDTQYF.